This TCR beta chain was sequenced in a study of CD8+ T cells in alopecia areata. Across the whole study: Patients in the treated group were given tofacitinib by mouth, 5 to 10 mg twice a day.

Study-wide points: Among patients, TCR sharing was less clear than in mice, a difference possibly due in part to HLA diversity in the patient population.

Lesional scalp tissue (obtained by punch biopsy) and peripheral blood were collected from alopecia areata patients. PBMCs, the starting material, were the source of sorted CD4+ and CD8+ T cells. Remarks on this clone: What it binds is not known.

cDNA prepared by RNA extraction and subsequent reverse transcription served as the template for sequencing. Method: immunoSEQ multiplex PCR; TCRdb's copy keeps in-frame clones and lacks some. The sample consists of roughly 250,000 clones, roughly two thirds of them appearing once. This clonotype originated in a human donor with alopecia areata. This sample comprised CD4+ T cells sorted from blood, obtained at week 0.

DNA for the CDR3: TGTGCCAGCAGCCGAGACGGAGAGACCCAGTACTTC. Its translation is CASSRDGETQYF. This chain connects TRBV11-1 to TRBJ2-5; D unclear. CDR3 size: 12 residues. V was pared by 5 bases and J by 4 bases, with 8 bases between. Germline V gives CDR1 SGHAT, CDR2 FQDESV (reference sequence).